This TCR beta chain originates from a study of T cell repertoires in cytomegalovirus infection. As for this clonotype: Antigen: not known. The conserved final phenylalanine or tryptophan is absent from the CDR3, which likely points to a read error.

Per the germline V gene, CDR1 is SGHVS and CDR2 is FNYEAQ. The CDR3 is 17 amino acids. V lost 5 bases to trimming and J lost 1 base, with 17 bases between them. A single record per CDR3 protein comes from TCRdb applying MiXCR to the reads. The table shows around 750,000 distinct CDR3 sequences, with about 30% occurring only once. The starting material was cultured CD8+ T cells from PBMCs, obtained from culture after CMV antigen stimulation. The genes are TRBV7-6 and TRBJ1-4; D possibly corresponds to TRBD1 (5 bases). This TCR was sampled from a human donor in good health (CMV status not recorded). Some clones in this sample may be carry-over from other donors' samples. CDR3 sequence reads: CASSLEWGGRTNEKLFI. In DNA form, the CDR3 reads TGTGCCAGCAGCCTAGAATGGGGCGGTAGAACTAATGAAAAACTGTTTATT.